The subject of this entry is one TCR beta chain. What it recognizes is unknown. The sample comes from a study of cytomegalovirus exposure and HLA in healthy donors. Primers included in the PCR were 60 Vbeta and 13 Jbeta primers. Measured with immunoSEQ multiplex PCR; TCRdb has only the in-frame clones, and not every one. The data hold 110,000 to 150,000 clones, with 77% observed a single time. Study-wide results and limits: Reportedly, HLA-A and HLA-B alleles of most subjects were accurately predicted from TCR beta.

The source material was PBMCs. This TCR came from a male donor in good health and CMV-seronegative.

This CDR3 reads CASRRRGPNTGELFF. For the CDR3, the DNA is TGTGCCAGTAGGAGGAGGGGGCCCAACACCGGGGAGCTGTTTTTT. This sequence joins TRBV19 and TRBJ2-2; the D gene is possibly TRBD1 (7 bases). Trimming took 6 bases from V and 2 from J, leaving 13 bases between them. Germline V gives CDR1 LNHDA, CDR2 SQIVND (reference sequence). CDR3 length: 15 residues.